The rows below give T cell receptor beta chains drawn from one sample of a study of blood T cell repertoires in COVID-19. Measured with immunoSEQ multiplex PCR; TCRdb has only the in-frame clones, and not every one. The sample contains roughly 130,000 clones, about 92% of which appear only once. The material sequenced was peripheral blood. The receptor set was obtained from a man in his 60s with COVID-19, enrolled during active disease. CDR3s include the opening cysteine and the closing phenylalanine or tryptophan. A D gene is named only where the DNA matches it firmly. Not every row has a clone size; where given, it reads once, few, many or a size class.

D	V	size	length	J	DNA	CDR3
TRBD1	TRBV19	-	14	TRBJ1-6	TGTGCCAGTAGTTCCGGACAGGTTAATTCACCCCTCCACTTT	CASSSGQVNSPLHF
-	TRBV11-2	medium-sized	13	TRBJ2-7	TGTGCCAGCAGCTTACCCTACGGCTACGAGCAGTACTTC	CASSLPYGYEQYF
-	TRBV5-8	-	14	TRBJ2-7	TGTGCCAGCAGGACTAGGGTGAGCTCCTACGAGCAGTACTTC	CASRTRVSSYEQYF
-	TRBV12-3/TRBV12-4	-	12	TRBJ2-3	TGTGCCAGCGAAAGGGGTGCAGATACGCAGTATTTT	CASERGADTQYF
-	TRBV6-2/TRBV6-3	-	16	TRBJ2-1	TGTGCCAGCAGTTACTCGCCTCCGCTAAAACTCGATGAGCAGTTCTTC	CASSYSPPLKLDEQFF
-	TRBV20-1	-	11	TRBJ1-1	TGCAGTGTCCGAAGGAGCTTTGAAGCTTTCTTT	CSVRRSFEAFF
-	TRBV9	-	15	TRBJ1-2	TGTGCCAGCAGCGTCCGGGGACTGTCGGAGGAGGGCTACACCTTC	CASSVRGLSEEGYTF
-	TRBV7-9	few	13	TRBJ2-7	TGTGCCAGCAGCTTAGAACAGTTCTACGCGCAGTACTTC	CASSLEQFYAQYF
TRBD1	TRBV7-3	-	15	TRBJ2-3	TGTGCCAGCAGCTTGGGACAGGGGGCGGCAGATACGCAGTATTTT	CASSLGQGAADTQYF
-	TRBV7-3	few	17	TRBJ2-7	TGTGCCAGCAGCCCCTCGGGGGAGCGGCAAGACTTTTACGAGCAGTACTTC	CASSPSGERQDFYEQYF
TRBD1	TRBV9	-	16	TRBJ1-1	TGTGCCAGCAGCGTGGATAGAACAGGGGTGAACACTGAAGCTTTCTTT	CASSVDRTGVNTEAFF
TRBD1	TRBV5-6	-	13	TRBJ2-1	TGTGCCAGCAGCTCGACAGGGTACAATGAGCAGTTCTTC	CASSSTGYNEQFF